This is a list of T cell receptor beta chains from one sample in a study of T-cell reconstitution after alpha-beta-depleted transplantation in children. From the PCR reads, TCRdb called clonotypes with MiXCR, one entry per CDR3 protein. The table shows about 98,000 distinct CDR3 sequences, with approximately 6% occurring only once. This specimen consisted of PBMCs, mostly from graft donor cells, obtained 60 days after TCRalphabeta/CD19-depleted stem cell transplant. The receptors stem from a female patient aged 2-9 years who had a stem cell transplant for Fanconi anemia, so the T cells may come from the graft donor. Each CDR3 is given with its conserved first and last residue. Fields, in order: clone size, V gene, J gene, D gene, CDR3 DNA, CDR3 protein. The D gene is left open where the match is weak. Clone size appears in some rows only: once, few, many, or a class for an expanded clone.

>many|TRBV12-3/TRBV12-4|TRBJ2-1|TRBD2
TGTGCCAGCAGTCCTCCTGGACTAGCGGGGGGCTATGAGCAGTTCTTC
CASSPPGLAGGYEQFF
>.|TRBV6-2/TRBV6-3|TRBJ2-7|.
TGTGCCAGCAGTTCCCGGGACCGCAACCACGAGCAGTACTTC
CASSSRDRNHEQYF
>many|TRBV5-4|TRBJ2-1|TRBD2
TGTGCCAGCAGCCCAGAAACTAGCGGGAGTCCCAATGAGCAGTTCTTC
CASSPETSGSPNEQFF
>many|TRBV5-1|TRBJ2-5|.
TGCGCCAGCAGCAGGGGAGTAGAGACCCAGTACTTC
CASSRGVETQYF
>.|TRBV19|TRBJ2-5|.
TGTGCCAGTAGTGACAGACCGGGACCGCAAGAGACCCAGTACTTC
CASSDRPGPQETQYF
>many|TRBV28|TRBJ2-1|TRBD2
TGTGCCAGCAGTTTGGGGACTAGCGGGTTAGATGAGCAGTTCTTC
CASSLGTSGLDEQFF
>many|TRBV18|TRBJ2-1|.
TGTGCCAGCTCACCCATGGAGTTAATCAATGAGCAGTTCTTC
CASSPMELINEQFF
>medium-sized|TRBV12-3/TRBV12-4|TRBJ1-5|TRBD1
TGTGCCAGCAGTCGGGACAGGGATGGCAATCAGCCCCAGCATTTT
CASSRDRDGNQPQHF
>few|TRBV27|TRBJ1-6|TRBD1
TGTGCCAGCAGGTCCGGGACAGCCGTAACTTCTAATTCACCCCTCCACTTT
CASRSGTAVTSNSPLHF
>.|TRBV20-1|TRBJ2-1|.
TGCAGTGCCCTTAGGGGGGAGGCCTACAATGAGCAGTTCTTC
CSALRGEAYNEQFF
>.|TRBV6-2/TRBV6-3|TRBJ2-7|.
TGTGCCAGCAGTTACGCTCTTGGGGCGGCCTACGAGCAGTACTTC
CASSYALGAAYEQYF
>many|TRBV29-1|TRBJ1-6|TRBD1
TGCAGCGTTGAAGAAGGAGACAGGGCTTCACCCCTCCACTTT
CSVEEGDRASPLHF
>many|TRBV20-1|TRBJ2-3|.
TGCAGCCCTGGGGAGGGGGGGGCGACCACAGATACGCAGTATTTT
CSPGEGGATTDTQYF
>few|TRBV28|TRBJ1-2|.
TGTGCCAGCAGACCAAACACCCTCGGTGGCTACACCTTC
CASRPNTLGGYTF
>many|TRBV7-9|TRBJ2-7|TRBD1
TGTGCCAGCAGCTTGGGACCCGGGACAGGCTACGAGCAGTACTTC
CASSLGPGTGYEQYF
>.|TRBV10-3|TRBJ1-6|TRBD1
TGTGCCATCAGAGAGGGACAGCCGAATTCACCCCTCCACTTT
CAIREGQPNSPLHF
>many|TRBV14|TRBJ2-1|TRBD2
TGTGCCAGCAGCCCCATCGGGGGGAGCTCCTACAATGAGCAGTTCTTC
CASSPIGGSSYNEQFF
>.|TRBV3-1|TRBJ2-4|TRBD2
TGTGCCATCTGCCTTCACGCACTAGCGGGAGGCCAAGTGAACATTCAGTACTTC
CAICLHALAGGQVNIQYF
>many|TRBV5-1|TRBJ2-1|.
TGCGCCAGCAGCTTTGCGTCGACTAGGGTCGAAAAGCAGTTCTTC
CASSFASTRVEKQFF
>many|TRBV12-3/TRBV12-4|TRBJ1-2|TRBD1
TGTGCCAGCAAACAGGGGCCTCTTAACTATGGCTACACCTTC
CASKQGPLNYGYTF
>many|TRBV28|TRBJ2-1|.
TGTGCCAGCAGTACCCCATTCCGGGACCTTGGGAATGAGCAGTTCTTC
CASSTPFRDLGNEQFF
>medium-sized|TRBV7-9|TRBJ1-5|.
TGTGCCAGCAGCTTGGACGGGTTCAATCAGCCCCAGCATTTT
CASSLDGFNQPQHF
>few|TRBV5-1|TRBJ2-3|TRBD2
TGCGCCAGCAGCCCTAAAGGGTTTCTAGCGGGGATTAGGCGCACAGATACGCAGTATTTT
CASSPKGFLAGIRRTDTQYF
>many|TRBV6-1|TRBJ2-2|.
TGTGCCAGCAGTGGCCTAGCGACCACCGGGGAGCTGTTTTTT
CASSGLATTGELFF
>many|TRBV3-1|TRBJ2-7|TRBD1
TGTGCCAGCAGCCAAGGCGCATCGACAGGGAGTGGCGAGCAGTACTTC
CASSQGASTGSGEQYF
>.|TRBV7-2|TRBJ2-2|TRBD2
TGTGCCAGCAGCTTAGCGAACGGACTAGCGGTCACCGGGGAGCTGTTTTTT
CASSLANGLAVTGELFF
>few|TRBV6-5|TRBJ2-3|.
TGTGCCAGCAGTTACGTTCGGGCCATTTCTCGAACAGATACGCAGTATTTT
CASSYVRAISRTDTQYF
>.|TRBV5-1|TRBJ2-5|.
TGCGCCAGCAGCTTGGGCTGGGCGGACCAAGAGACCCAGTACTTC
CASSLGWADQETQYF
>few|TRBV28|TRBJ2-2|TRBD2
TGTGCCAGCAGTTTTTCAGGTCTAGCGGGAGTCGGGGAGCTGTTTTTT
CASSFSGLAGVGELFF
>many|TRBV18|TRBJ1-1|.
TGTGCCAGCTCACCACTTGAATTTGGACAGCCAGTGAACACTGAAGCTTTCTTT
CASSPLEFGQPVNTEAFF
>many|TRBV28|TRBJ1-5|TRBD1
TGTGCCAGCAGTCCGGACAGGCCCGGCAATCAGCCCCAGCATTTT
CASSPDRPGNQPQHF
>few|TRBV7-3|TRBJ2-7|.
TGTGCCAGCAGCTTGGGCACGGAGAGCGAGCAGTACTTC
CASSLGTESEQYF
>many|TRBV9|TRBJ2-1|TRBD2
TGTGCCAGCAGCGTAGGGGGAGCCGGGACTAGCATATACAATGAGCAGTTCTTC
CASSVGGAGTSIYNEQFF
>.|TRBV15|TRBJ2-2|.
TGTGCCACCAGCAGAGGTCAGGGAGGCACCGGGGAGCTGTTTTTT
CATSRGQGGTGELFF
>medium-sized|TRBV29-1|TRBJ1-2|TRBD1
TGCAGCGTTGGGGCAGGGGGGGATGGCTACACCTTC
CSVGAGGDGYTF
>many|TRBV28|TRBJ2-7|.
TGTGCCAGCAGTTTTCCCCTCTACCCCTACGAGCAGTACTTC
CASSFPLYPYEQYF
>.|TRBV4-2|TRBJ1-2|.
TGTGCCAGCAGCCAAGGACGTTTCGGGCAGGGCTATGGCTACACCTTC
CASSQGRFGQGYGYTF
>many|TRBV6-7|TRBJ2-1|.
TGTGCCAGCAGTTACGCCACCGACGGCGAGCGTGATGAGCAGTTCTTC
CASSYATDGERDEQFF
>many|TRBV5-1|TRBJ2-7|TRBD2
TGCGCCAGCAGCTTGAGGACTAGCGAGGACGAGCAGTACTTC
CASSLRTSEDEQYF
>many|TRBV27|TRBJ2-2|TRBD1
TGTGCCAGCAGTACACAGGGGGGAGGCGGGGAGCTGTTTTTT
CASSTQGGGGELFF
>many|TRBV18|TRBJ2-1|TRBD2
TGTGCCAGCTCCCGCGGACTAGCGGCCTACAATGAGCAGTTCTTC
CASSRGLAAYNEQFF
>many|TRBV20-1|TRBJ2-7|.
TGCAGTGCTAGTTATGGGCTCGGGGACGAGCAGTACTTC
CSASYGLGDEQYF
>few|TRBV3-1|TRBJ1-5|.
TGTGCCAGCAGCCAATACGTCGGGGATCAGCCCCAGCATTTT
CASSQYVGDQPQHF
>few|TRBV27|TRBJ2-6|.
TGTGCCAGCAGAAGGGTAACAGGGGCCAACGTCCTGACTTTC
CASRRVTGANVLTF
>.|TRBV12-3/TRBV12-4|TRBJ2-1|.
TGTGCCAGCACCACCCTAGGACAGACCTCCTACAATGAGCAGTTCTTC
CASTTLGQTSYNEQFF
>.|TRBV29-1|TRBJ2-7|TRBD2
TGCAGCGTTGTTCGCGGGAGGGATGAGCAGTACTTC
CSVVRGRDEQYF
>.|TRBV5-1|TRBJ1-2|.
TGCGCCAGCAGCTTGACCCTGGGCTATGGCTACACCTTC
CASSLTLGYGYTF
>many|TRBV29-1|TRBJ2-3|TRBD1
TGCAGCGTTGACTCGGTCGGGACAGGGGTGGGTACGCAGTATTTT
CSVDSVGTGVGTQYF
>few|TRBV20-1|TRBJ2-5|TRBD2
TGCAGTGCTAGCGGCGTAGCGGGGCAAGAGACCCAGTACTTC
CSASGVAGQETQYF
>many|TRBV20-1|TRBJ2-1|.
TGCAGTGCTAGAGTACGGGGAGCCATAAACTACAATGAGCAGTTCTTC
CSARVRGAINYNEQFF
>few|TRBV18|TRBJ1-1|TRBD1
TGTGCCAGCTCACCAACAGGGGCTCTTAGTATCGCTGAAGCTTTCTTT
CASSPTGALSIAEAFF
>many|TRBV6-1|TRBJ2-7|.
TGTGCCAGCTCGATTCAGGGTGCCCGAAGGAACGAGCAGTACTTC
CASSIQGARRNEQYF